This T cell receptor beta chain was sequenced in a study of T cell responses to AZD1222 COVID-19 vaccine. V was shortened by 0 bases and J by 4 bases, with 13 bases between the two germline ends. The CDR3 loop spans 15 amino acids. Germline V gene lookup returns CDR1 SGDLS and CDR2 YYNGEE. The data were produced by immunoSEQ multiplex PCR, yet TCRdb's version contains in-frame clones alone and is incomplete. The sample shows about 130,000 clones, 85% to 90% of them seen only once. The sequencing used peripheral blood, collected 28 days after the second AZD1222 dose. This sequence originates from an adult who received the AZD1222 COVID-19 vaccine. The chain employs TRBV9 and TRBJ2-5; D call uncertain. CDR3: CASSVASSRGETQYF. CDR3 DNA sequence: TGTGCCAGCAGCGTAGCCTCGAGTCGCGGAGAGACCCAGTACTTC. The full variable domain, in which reference TRBV9 and TRBJ2-5 provide the parts outside the CDR3, is DSGVTQTPKHLITATGQRVTLRCSPRSGDLSVYWYQQSLDQGLQFLIQYYNGEERAKGNILERFSAQQFPDLHSELNLSSLELGDSALYFCASSVASSRGETQYFGPGTRLLVL.